This T cell receptor beta chain was documented in a study of CD8 T cells in ankylosing spondylitis. Whole-study results and caveats: Earlier reports found some motif variants in synovial fluid and blood in reactive arthritis. About 8 highly homologous variants made up a TCR beta motif, and this motif appeared characteristic of ankylosing spondylitis blood. Matched synovial fluid from ankylosing spondylitis patients was reported to be enriched for disease-linked clones.

CDR1 SGHTA and CDR2 FQGNSA come from the germline V gene. The J segment lost 4 bases and the V segment lost 3 bases, leaving 5 bases of the junction unmatched. There are 15 residues in the CDR3. Concerning this clonotype itself: Its antigen is unknown.

The authors made TCR beta libraries by quantitative 5'-RACE with molecular barcodes. TCRdb independently ran MiXCR on the 5' RACE reads; one entry per CDR3 protein. The sample has hundreds of thousands of distinct CDR3 sequences, 10% to 15% seen once. Sequenced sample: blood, either unsorted or a sorted T cell fraction (not recorded which). The TCR sequence derives from a male donor with ankylosing spondylitis. This sequence joins TRBV7-2 and TRBJ2-1, with 8 positions matching TRBD2. The CDR3 spells CASSFRVAGYNEQFF. The CDR3 DNA is TGTGCCAGCAGCTTTCGGGTAGCGGGGTACAATGAGCAGTTCTTC.